This T cell receptor (beta chain) was retrieved from a study of blood T cell repertoires in COVID-19. Across the study: In each case, the material was cDNA or gDNA derived from T cells, B-cell-depleted T cells, or PBMCs.

The germline V and J ends were trimmed by 0 bases and 6 bases, with 14 bases remaining between them. Germline lookup yields CDR1 MNHNY and CDR2 SVGAGI (reference sequence). The CDR3 length is 15 residues. Only in-frame clones appear in the TCRdb table, and some are missing; sequencing was by immunoSEQ multiplex PCR. The sample holds 200,000 to 250,000 clones; approximately 87% are singletons and the top ten take around 5.9%. The rearrangement uses TRBV6-6 and TRBJ1-1, with a possible D match to TRBD1 (6 bases). Sequences were obtained from peripheral blood. This clonotype was obtained from a man in his 60s with acute or convalescent COVID-19. The CDR3 region has the DNA TGTGCCAGCAGTTACTCGGTGGGGGCGGGTCCTGAAGCTTTCTTT. Translation: CASSYSVGAGPEAFF.